What follows are 22 T cell receptor beta chains derived from one specimen sequenced in a study of shared clonotypes between healthy human individuals. Sequencing used immunoSEQ multiplex PCR; TCRdb keeps in-frame clones, though not all of them. The sample holds about 1 million clones, approximately 68% seen once. Sequencing was done on a sample of memory CD4+ T cells sorted from blood. Documented subset: CD45RA-negative fraction. All receptors derive from a man aged 18 to 30 in good health.

This clone showed up just a few times. The chain is built from TRBV5-1 and TRBJ1-4, with 7 positions matching TRBD1. V was clipped by 4 bases and J by 0 bases; unmatched bases: 3. Per the germline V gene, CDR1 is SGHRS and CDR2 is YFSETQ. The CDR3 is 15 amino acids. The CDR3, as DNA: TGCGCCAGCAGCCGGGACAGTCCAACTAATGAAAAACTGTTTTTT. Its translation: CASSRDSPTNEKLFF.

This clone occurred a few times. V usage is TRBV9 and J usage is TRBJ2-1; 11 bases match TRBD2. The CDR3 runs 16 residues. Unmatched junction bases numbered 8, after V lost 4 bases and J lost 5 bases. Germline CDR1 reads SGDLS; CDR2 reads YYNGEE. CDR3 in DNA: TGTGCCAGCAGCCCCCGACTAGCGGGACTTGACAATGAGCAGTTCTTC. Amino acids: CASSPRLAGLDNEQFF. Together with reference TRBV9 and TRBJ2-1, the CDR3 gives the full variable domain: DSGVTQTPKHLITATGQRVTLRCSPRSGDLSVYWYQQSLDQGLQFLIQYYNGEERAKGNILERFSAQQFPDLHSELNLSSLELGDSALYFCASSPRLAGLDNEQFFGPGTRLTVL.

This chain connects TRBV5-1 to TRBJ2-5; TRBD2 might be the D (6 bases). The germline V gene encodes CDR1 SGHRS and CDR2 YFSETQ. The ends were cut back, 4 bases at V and 2 bases at J, with 9 bases in the middle. The CDR3 loop spans 13 amino acids. The CDR3 region is CASSGGTQETQYF. CDR3 nucleotides: TGCGCCAGCAGCGGCGGGACTCAAGAGACCCAGTACTTC.

This clone was detected many times. The CDR3 DNA reads as TGTGCCTGGAGTGACGGGCACTTAAAAAATGAAAAACTGTTTTTT. Translation gives CAWSDGHLKNEKLFF. The chain employs TRBV30 and TRBJ1-4; D unresolved. V gave up 1 base and J gave up 5 bases, with 14 bases separating them. The CDR3 spans 15 residues. Germline V gives CDR1 GTSNPN, CDR2 SVGIG (reference sequence).

V gene TRBV28 combines with J gene TRBJ2-5; 11 bases align to TRBD1. Germline assignment: CDR1 MDHEN and CDR2 SYDVKM. The CDR3 extends over 16 amino acids. The V segment lost 7 bases and the J segment 4 bases; nucleotides outside the gene matches: 11. The CDR3 DNA reads as TGTGCCAGCACCTCTCCGTTGGGACAGGGGGGAGAGACCCAGTACTTC. Its translation: CASTSPLGQGGETQYF.

There are many counts of this clone. The sample carries other DNA sequences with the same CDR3. This sequence joins TRBV6-5 and TRBJ2-7, with D possibly matching TRBD1 (6 bases). This CDR3 is built from 14 residues. Per germline, CDR1 MNHEY and CDR2 SVGAGI. The V gene lost 6 bases and the J gene lost 3 bases, with 15 bases spanning the gap. In DNA, the CDR3 is TGTGCCAGCAGCTCCACAGGGTTGGGCTACGAGCAGTACTTC. Protein: CASSSTGLGYEQYF.

The chain joins TRBV6-1 to TRBJ2-3; 10 bases fit TRBD2. The V gene end was trimmed by 2 bases and the J gene end by 7 bases; junction bases not matched to a gene: 12. This CDR3 spans 17 amino acids. Germline CDR1 reads MNHNS; CDR2 reads SASEGT. DNA of the CDR3: TGTGCCAGCAGTGAACCCCCCCTAGCGGGAGCTAAAAATACGCAGTATTTT. The encoded protein is CASSEPPLAGAKNTQYF.

In its sample, this clone was seen a few times. V and J are TRBV7-2 and TRBJ2-7; TRBD2 agrees at 9 bases. The CDR3 contains 15 residues. J gave up 3 bases and V 5 bases, and 8 bases lay outside the gene matches. CDR1 and CDR2 from the germline V gene are SGHTA and FQGNSA. The DNA for the CDR3 is TGTGCCAGCAGCCCTCACGGGACTAGCAGCTACGAGCAGTACTTC. It translates to CASSPHGTSSYEQYF.

The chain recombines TRBV14 with TRBJ2-7; D remains ambiguous. Trimming removed 1 base at V and 0 bases at J, with 7 bases between. CDR1 and CDR2 from the germline V gene are SGHDN and FVKESK. The CDR3 runs to 14 residues. The CDR3 DNA reads as TGTGCCAGCAGCCAAGTCGGGTACTCCTACGAGCAGTACTTC. It codes for CASSQVGYSYEQYF.

This clone has just a few counts. This chain joins TRBV4-1 and TRBJ2-5; no firm D call. Germline CDR1 MGHRA, CDR2 YSYEKL. The ends were cut back, 1 base at V and 1 base at J, with 10 bases in the middle. There are 15 residues in the CDR3. The CDR3 sequence is CASSQGSVAQETQYF. CDR3 coding DNA: TGCGCCAGCAGCCAAGGGTCCGTCGCCCAAGAGACCCAGTACTTC.

The chain couples TRBV6-4 to TRBJ2-7; possible D gene TRBD1, 6 bases. The germline V gene encodes CDR1 MRHNA and CDR2 SNTAGT. The CDR3 covers 18 residues. Trimming left V 6 bases short and J 0 bases short, with 24 bases between. CDR3 nucleotides: TGTGCCAGCAGCCACCGGGACACGGGTTGGGTTTCCTCCTACGAGCAGTACTTC. Translated: CASSHRDTGWVSSYEQYF.

The chain is built from TRBV5-1 and TRBJ2-5; D is undetermined. CDR1 and CDR2 from the germline V gene are SGHRS and YFSETQ. This CDR3 is built from 13 residues. With 4 bases removed from V and 5 bases from J, the gap between germline ends came to 12 bases. The CDR3 loop reads CASSPPGPETQYF. DNA of the CDR3: TGCGCCAGCAGCCCCCCCGGGCCGGAGACCCAGTACTTC.

This CDR3 reads CASSKDRGLGAEAFF. The DNA of the CDR3 is TGCGCCAGCAGCAAAGACAGGGGTTTAGGGGCTGAAGCTTTCTTT. J is TRBJ1-1 and V is TRBV5-1; 8 bases are a match to TRBD1. Trimming removed 4 bases from V and 6 bases from J; junction bases left unmatched: 11. This CDR3 region has 15 residues. CDR1 is SGHRS, CDR2 YFSETQ, per germline.

This clone was recorded at least ten times. An end of the junction differs from the germline gene, which may be a read error. The chain carries TRBV18 and TRBJ2-3; possible D gene TRBD2, 5 bases. The germline gives CDR1 KGHSH, CDR2 LQKENI. The CDR3 covers 13 residues. DNA of the CDR3: TGTGCCAGCTCACGAGAGGGATCAGATGCGCAGTATTTT. This sequence encodes CASSREGSDAQYF.

The CDR3 spells CASRMTSGNRNEQFF. The CDR3 DNA reads as TGTGCCAGCAGAATGACTAGCGGGAACAGGAATGAGCAGTTCTTC. The chain joins TRBV2 to TRBJ2-1; TRBD2 matches at 11 bases. The CDR3 is 15 residues long. Germline lookup yields CDR1 SNHLY and CDR2 FYNNEI. V gave up 6 bases and J gave up 7 bases; unmatched junction bases: 8.

The J gene is TRBJ1-5, the V gene TRBV21-1; the D segment call TRBD1 is taken from the table without a DNA check. TRBV21-1 is shown as a pseudogene. The CDR3 has 17 amino acids. CDR3 loop: CASSKRQQGNSNQPQHF. The CDR3 nucleotides read TGTGCCAGCAGCAAAAGGCAACAGGGGAATAGCAATCAGCCCCAGCATTTT.

This chain joins TRBV10-3 and TRBJ2-2; 14 nucleotides line up with TRBD2. V was pared by 6 bases and J by 1 base, with 1 base of the junction left unmatched. There are 16 residues in the CDR3. CDR1 is ENHRY and CDR2 is SYGVKD in the germline V gene. This chain's CDR3 is CAIRGTSGGNTGELFF. CDR3 bases: TGTGCCATCAGAGGGACTAGCGGGGGGAACACCGGGGAGCTGTTTTTT.

This chain connects TRBV4-1 to TRBJ2-1, with 11 bases that match TRBD2. V gave up 0 bases and J gave up 7 bases; unmatched junction bases: 11. CDR1 MGHRA and CDR2 YSYEKL come from the germline V gene. This CDR3 contains 18 residues. The CDR3 is CASSQEVTSGTLGNEQFF. CDR3 bases: TGCGCCAGCAGCCAAGAGGTGACTAGCGGGACTCTGGGTAATGAGCAGTTCTTC.

The J gene is TRBJ2-7, the V gene TRBV10-3; 11 bases fit TRBD2. The CDR3 length is 14 residues. The V segment lost 6 bases and the J segment 5 bases; nucleotides outside the gene matches: 6. Germline CDR1 is ENHRY and CDR2 is SYGVKD. The DNA for the CDR3 is TGTGCCATCAGGGATAGCGGGAGGGCCAACGAGCAGTACTTC. This codes for CAIRDSGRANEQYF.

This rearrangement joins TRBV9 to TRBJ2-5; 10 bases are a match to TRBD2. Trimming at V came to 0 bases and at J to 2 bases, leaving 7 bases not matched to a gene. Per germline, CDR1 SGDLS and CDR2 YYNGEE. CDR3 length: 17 residues. The CDR3 DNA reads as TGTGCCAGCAGCGTAGGTTCTAGCGGGGGACTACAAGAGACCCAGTACTTC. Amino acid sequence: CASSVGSSGGLQETQYF.

The chain links TRBV27 to TRBJ1-5; D remains ambiguous. V shed 10 bases and J shed 4 bases, with 17 bases lying between them. There are 14 residues in the CDR3. CDR1 and CDR2 from the germline V gene are MNHEY and SMNVEV (reference sequence). The chain's CDR3 is CAKNASAVNQPQHF. Here the CDR3 DNA reads TGTGCCAAAAACGCGTCGGCAGTTAATCAGCCCCAGCATTTT.

The chain is built from TRBV7-2 and TRBJ2-1, with no clear D. V was clipped by 4 bases and J by 6 bases, with 10 bases between them. This CDR3 spans 13 amino acids. CDR1 and CDR2 (germline): SGHTA, FQGNSA. This CDR3 is CASSSRRSNEQFF. As DNA, the CDR3 is TGTGCCAGCAGCTCCAGACGCAGCAATGAGCAGTTCTTC.